This TCR beta chain was captured in a study of long-term antiretroviral therapy in people with HIV. The study's findings and limits: HIV repertoires covered narrower CDR3 length ranges than controls did. Clonotypes expanded prior to ART showed repertoire dominance at all sampled time points. ART was followed by higher diversity that remained below transplant donor controls.

J lost 7 bases, V lost 6 bases, and 3 bases had no gene match. The CDR3 runs 15 residues. Germline V gene sequence: CDR1 MGHRA, CDR2 YSYEKL. Survey-level immunoSEQ v3.0 assays were run. Libraries were prepared by immunoSEQ multiplex PCR; TCRdb keeps only in-frame clonotypes and omits some of them. This table has under 30,000 clones, 80% appearing once. With regard to this clone: The antigen remains unidentified.

This clonotype was obtained from a man aged 35 to 55 with HIV. Sample: unsorted PBMCs, taken 0.3 years after starting antiretroviral therapy. J is TRBJ2-1 and V is TRBV4-1, with 16 bases aligning to TRBD2. The CDR3 loop is CASRTGLAGGNEQFF. In DNA form, the CDR3 reads TGCGCCAGCAGAACGGGACTAGCGGGAGGGAATGAGCAGTTCTTC.